This T cell receptor beta chain was identified during a study of PD-L1 blockade in urothelial cancer. The wider study: Males with bladder-origin urothelial cancer constituted most of the roughly 29 patients.

Trimming at V came to 4 bases and at J to 6 bases, leaving 3 bases not matched to a gene. CDR3 size: 14 residues. Germline CDR1 SNHLY, CDR2 FYNNEI. TCRdb's copy holds only in-frame clones and misses some; the assay was immunoSEQ multiplex PCR. The sample has about 69,000 clones, 70% to 90% seen once. The sequence was collected from a man aged 55 to 70 with urothelial cancer. This chain connects TRBV2 to TRBJ1-4; 9 bases line up with TRBD1. The material was PBMCs, obtained around atezolizumab (anti-PD-L1) treatment. CDR3 DNA sequence: TGTGCCAGCAGTGGGGACAGGGCTTATGAAAAACTGTTTTTT. Amino acid sequence: CASSGDRAYEKLFF.